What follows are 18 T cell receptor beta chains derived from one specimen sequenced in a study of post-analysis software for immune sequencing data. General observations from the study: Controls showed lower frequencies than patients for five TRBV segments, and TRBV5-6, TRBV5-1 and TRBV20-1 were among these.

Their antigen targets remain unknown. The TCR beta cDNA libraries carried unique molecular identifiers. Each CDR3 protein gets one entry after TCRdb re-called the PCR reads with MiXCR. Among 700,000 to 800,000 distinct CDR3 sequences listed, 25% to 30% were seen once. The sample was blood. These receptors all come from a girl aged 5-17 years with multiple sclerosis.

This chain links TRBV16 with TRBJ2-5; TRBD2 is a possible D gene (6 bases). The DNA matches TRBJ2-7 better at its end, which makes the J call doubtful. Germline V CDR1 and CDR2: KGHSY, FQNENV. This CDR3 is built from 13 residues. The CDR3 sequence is CASSQLGGYEQYF. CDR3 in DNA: TGTGCCAGCAGCCAATTGGGAGGCTACGAGCAGTACTTC.

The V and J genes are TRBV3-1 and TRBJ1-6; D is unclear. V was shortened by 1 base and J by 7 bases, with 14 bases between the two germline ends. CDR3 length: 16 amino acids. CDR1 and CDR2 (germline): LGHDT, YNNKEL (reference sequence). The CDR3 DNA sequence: TGTGCCAGCAGCCAAGCCTTGGGCCGAGGAAATTCACCCCTCCACTTT. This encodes CASSQALGRGNSPLHF.

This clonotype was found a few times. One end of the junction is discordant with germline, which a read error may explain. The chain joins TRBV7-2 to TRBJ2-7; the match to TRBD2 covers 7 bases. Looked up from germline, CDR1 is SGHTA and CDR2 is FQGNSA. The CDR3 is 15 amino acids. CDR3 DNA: TGTGCCAGCAGCCTAGCCCCACTTGAAGGGAGGGTCCAGTACTTC. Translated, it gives CASSLAPLEGRVQYF.

The CDR3 reads CASRQTGGLETQYF. The CDR3 DNA reads as TGTGCCAGCAGACAGACAGGGGGCCTGGAGACCCAGTACTTC. V is TRBV12-3 or TRBV12-4 and J is TRBJ2-5; 10 bases fit TRBD1. The V segment lost 6 bases and the J segment 5 bases; nucleotides outside the gene matches: 6. The CDR3 loop spans 14 amino acids.

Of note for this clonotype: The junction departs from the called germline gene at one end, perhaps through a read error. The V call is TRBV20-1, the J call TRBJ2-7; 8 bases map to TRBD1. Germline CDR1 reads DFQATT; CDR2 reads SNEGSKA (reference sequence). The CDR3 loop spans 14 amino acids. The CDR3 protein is CSVSSTGESYKQYF. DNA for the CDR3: TGCAGTGTTTCCTCGACAGGGGAGTCCTACAAGCAGTACTTC.

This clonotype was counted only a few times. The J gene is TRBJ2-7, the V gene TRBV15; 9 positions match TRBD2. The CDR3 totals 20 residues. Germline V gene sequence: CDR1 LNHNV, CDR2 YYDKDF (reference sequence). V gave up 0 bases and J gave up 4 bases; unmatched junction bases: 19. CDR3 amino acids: CATSRDRRNSGRRFGYEQYF. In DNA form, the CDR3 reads TGTGCCACCAGCAGAGATCGTCGTAATAGCGGGAGAAGATTTGGGTACGAGCAGTACTTC.

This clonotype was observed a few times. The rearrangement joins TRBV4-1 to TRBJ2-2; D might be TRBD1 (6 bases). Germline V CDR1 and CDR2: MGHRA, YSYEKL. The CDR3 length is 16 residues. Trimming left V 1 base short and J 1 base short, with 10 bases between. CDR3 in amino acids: CASSQGMTGNTGELFF. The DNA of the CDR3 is TGCGCCAGCAGCCAAGGGATGACAGGGAACACCGGGGAGCTGTTTTTT.

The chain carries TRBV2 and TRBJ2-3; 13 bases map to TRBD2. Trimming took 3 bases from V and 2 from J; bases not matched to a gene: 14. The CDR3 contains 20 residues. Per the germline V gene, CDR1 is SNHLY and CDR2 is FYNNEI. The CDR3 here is CASSEPTSGGPAKSTDTQYF. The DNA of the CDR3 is TGTGCCAGCAGTGAGCCGACTAGCGGGGGGCCCGCAAAGTCCACAGATACGCAGTATTTT.

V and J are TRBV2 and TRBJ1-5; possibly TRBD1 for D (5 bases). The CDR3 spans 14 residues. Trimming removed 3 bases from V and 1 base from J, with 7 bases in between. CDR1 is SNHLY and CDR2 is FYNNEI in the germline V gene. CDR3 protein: CASSDWGSNQPQHF. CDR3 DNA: TGTGCCAGCAGTGATTGGGGGAGCAATCAGCCCCAGCATTTT.

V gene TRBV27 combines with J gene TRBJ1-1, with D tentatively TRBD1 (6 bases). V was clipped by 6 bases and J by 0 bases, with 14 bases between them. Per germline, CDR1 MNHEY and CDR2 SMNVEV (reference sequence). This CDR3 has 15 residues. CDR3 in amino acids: CASSRDGQLNTEAFF. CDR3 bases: TGTGCCAGCAGCCGCGATGGACAGCTGAACACTGAAGCTTTCTTT.

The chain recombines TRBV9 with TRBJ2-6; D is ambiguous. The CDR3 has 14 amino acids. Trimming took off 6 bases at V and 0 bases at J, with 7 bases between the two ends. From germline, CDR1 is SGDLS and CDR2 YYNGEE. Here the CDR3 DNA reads TGTGCCAGCAAGGGCCTCTCTGGGGCCAACGTCCTGACTTTC. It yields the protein CASKGLSGANVLTF.

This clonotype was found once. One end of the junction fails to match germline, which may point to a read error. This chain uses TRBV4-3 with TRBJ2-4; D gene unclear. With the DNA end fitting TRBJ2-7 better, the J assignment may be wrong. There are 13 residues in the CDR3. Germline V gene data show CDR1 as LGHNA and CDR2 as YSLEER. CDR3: CTSSPTLRYEQYF. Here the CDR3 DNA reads TGCACCAGCAGCCCCACCCTGCGGTACGAGCAGTACTTC.

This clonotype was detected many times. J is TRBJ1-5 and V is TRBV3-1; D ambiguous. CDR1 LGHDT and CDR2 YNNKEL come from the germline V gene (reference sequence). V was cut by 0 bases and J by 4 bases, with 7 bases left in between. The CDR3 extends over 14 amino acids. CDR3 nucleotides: TGTGCCAGCAGCCAAGATTCGGGGAATCAGCCCCAGCATTTT. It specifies CASSQDSGNQPQHF.

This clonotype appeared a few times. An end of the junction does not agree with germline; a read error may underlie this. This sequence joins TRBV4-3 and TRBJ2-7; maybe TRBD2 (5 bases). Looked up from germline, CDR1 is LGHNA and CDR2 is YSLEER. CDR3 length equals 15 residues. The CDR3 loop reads CANSAGRGSSYEQYF. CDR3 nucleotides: TGCGCCAACAGCGCTGGGCGAGGGAGCTCCTACGAGCAGTACTTC.

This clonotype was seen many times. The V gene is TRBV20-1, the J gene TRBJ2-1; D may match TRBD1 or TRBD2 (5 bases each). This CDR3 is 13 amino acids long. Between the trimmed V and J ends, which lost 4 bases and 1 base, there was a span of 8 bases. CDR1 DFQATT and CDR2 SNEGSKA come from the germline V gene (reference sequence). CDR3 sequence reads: CSAKWGSYNEQFF. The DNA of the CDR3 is TGCAGTGCTAAATGGGGGTCCTACAATGAGCAGTTCTTC.

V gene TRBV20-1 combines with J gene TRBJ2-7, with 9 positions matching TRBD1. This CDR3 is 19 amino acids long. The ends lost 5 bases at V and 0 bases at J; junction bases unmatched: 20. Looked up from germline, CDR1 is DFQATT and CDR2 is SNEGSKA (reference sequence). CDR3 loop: CSAYRSSGLGTGISYEQYF. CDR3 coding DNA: TGCAGTGCTTATCGCTCGTCAGGTCTAGGGACAGGGATCTCCTACGAGCAGTACTTC.

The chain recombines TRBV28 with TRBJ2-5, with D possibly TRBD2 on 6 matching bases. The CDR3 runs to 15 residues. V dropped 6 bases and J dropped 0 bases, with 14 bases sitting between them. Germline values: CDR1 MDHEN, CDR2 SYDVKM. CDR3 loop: CASSPGGGDQETQYF. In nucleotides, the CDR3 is TGTGCCAGCAGCCCTGGGGGAGGAGACCAAGAGACCCAGTACTTC.

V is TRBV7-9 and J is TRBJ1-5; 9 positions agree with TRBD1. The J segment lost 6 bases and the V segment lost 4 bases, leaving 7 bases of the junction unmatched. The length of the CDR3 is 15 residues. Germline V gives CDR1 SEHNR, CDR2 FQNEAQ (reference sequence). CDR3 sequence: CASSSQGARGQPQHF. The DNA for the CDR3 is TGTGCCAGCAGCTCACAGGGGGCGCGAGGTCAGCCCCAGCATTTT.